The rows below give T cell receptor beta chains drawn from one sample of a study of CD8+CD57+ T cells in acquired aplastic anemia. In TCRdb, the reads were re-called with MiXCR into one record per CDR3 protein. The repertoire holds 250,000 to 300,000 distinct CDR3 sequences, with 56% as singletons. Specimen: sorted CD4+, CD8+, or CD8+CD57+ T cells (not recorded which) from PBMCs. The receptors were sampled from a human donor with aplastic anemia. Both conserved end residues are part of each CDR3. Fields, in order: CDR3 length, V gene, clone size, J gene, D gene, CDR3 DNA, CDR3 protein. D genes are given only for firm matches. The size entry is marked missing in some rows and otherwise reads once, few, many or a size class.

10	TRBV20-1	few	TRBJ1-1	NA	TGCAGTGCCTCGGCGGTGTTTGCTTTCTTT	CSASAVFAFF
19	TRBV7-9	many	TRBJ2-1	TRBD2	TGTGCCAGCAGCGGACAAACCGGACTAGCGGATGCCATCTACAATGAGCAGTTCTTC	CASSGQTGLADAIYNEQFF
17	TRBV15	many	TRBJ1-4	NA	TGTGCCACCAGCAGAGGCGCAGGGACCTCACGGGGTGAAAAACTGTTTTTT	CATSRGAGTSRGEKLFF
12	TRBV19	NA	TRBJ2-7	TRBD1	TGTGCGGCGGGACAGGGGTTCAGCGAGCAGTACTTC	CAAGQGFSEQYF
15	TRBV10-1	NA	TRBJ2-1	NA	TGCGCCAGCAGTGAGGATAGTGGCTCCTACAATGAGCAGTTCTTC	CASSEDSGSYNEQFF
17	TRBV5-1	many	TRBJ2-1	TRBD2	TGCGCCAGCAGCTTGGGGTTAGCGGGAGCGCGGGGAAGTGAGCAGTTCTTC	CASSLGLAGARGSEQFF
13	TRBV5-1	many	TRBJ2-3	NA	TGCGCCAGCCGAGGGACTAGCACAGATACGCAGTATTTT	CASRGTSTDTQYF
13	TRBV24-1	NA	TRBJ2-1	NA	TGTGCCACCAGTGGAGGGGGGGCAAATGAGCAGTTCTTC	CATSGGGANEQFF
15	TRBV7-6	NA	TRBJ1-5	TRBD1	TGTGCCAGCAGCGCGGACAGGGAGATTGGTCAGCCCCAGCATTTT	CASSADREIGQPQHF
16	TRBV7-6	NA	TRBJ2-1	NA	TGTGCCAGCAGCTTAAAGGGCAGTCCCTCCTACAATGAGCAGTTCTTC	CASSLKGSPSYNEQFF
16	TRBV2	once	TRBJ1-3	NA	TGTGCCAGCATCCGTGGGACACGAAGCTCTGGAAACACCATATATTTT	CASIRGTRSSGNTIYF
15	TRBV5-4	once	TRBJ1-2	TRBD1	TGTGCCAGCAACCCGACAGGGATAGCTAACTATGGCTACACCTTC	CASNPTGIANYGYTF
16	TRBV13	many	TRBJ2-3	NA	TGTGCCAGCAGCTTAGGCTTGGTTGGGGATACAGATACGCAGTATTTT	CASSLGLVGDTDTQYF
16	TRBV2	few	TRBJ1-1	TRBD1	TGTGCCAGCAGTGAAGCGGAGAGGACAGGGGGCACTGAAGCTTTCTTT	CASSEAERTGGTEAFF
14	TRBV7-9	NA	TRBJ2-7	TRBD2	TGTGCCACTCGGGGGCGGGAGGGCTCCTACGAGCAGTACTTC	CATRGREGSYEQYF
11	TRBV20-1	NA	TRBJ1-1	NA	TGCAGTGCTGCCCTATCAGGGAAAGCTTTCTTT	CSAALSGKAFF
14	TRBV6-5	few	TRBJ2-3	NA	TGTGCCAGCGGGAACCTCCGGGGGTCAGATACGCAGTATTTT	CASGNLRGSDTQYF
15	TRBV9	many	TRBJ1-1	NA	TGTGCCAGCAGCGTAGCCGCAGGGACAAACACTGAAGCTTTCTTT	CASSVAAGTNTEAFF
16	TRBV7-3	NA	TRBJ2-5	TRBD1	TGTGCCAGCAGCAGTTCACACAGGGGGCCCGGAGAGACCCAGTACTTC	CASSSSHRGPGETQYF